These T cell receptor beta chains were read from a single sample in a study of CD8 T cells in ankylosing spondylitis. Each CDR3 protein is one row after TCRdb ran MiXCR on the 5' RACE reads. The data hold 250,000 or so distinct CDR3 sequences, with roughly a tenth observed a single time. Sequencing was performed on blood, either unsorted or a sorted T cell fraction (not recorded which). The receptors come from a male donor with ankylosing spondylitis or in good health (not recorded which). Each CDR3 is given with its conserved first and last residue. D genes are given only for firm matches. Clone size is stated in some rows and not others, as once, few, many or a class when expanded.

>TRBV10-3|TRBD1|TRBJ2-5|many
CAISESLKTGEETQYF
TGTGCCATCAGTGAGAGCCTTAAGACAGGGGAGGAGACCCAGTACTTC
>TRBV6-1|NA|TRBJ2-7|many
CASSEGQGRTYEQYF
TGTGCCAGCAGTGAAGGGCAGGGGAGGACCTACGAGCAGTACTTC
>TRBV7-2|NA|TRBJ1-1|NA
CASSLTGRSFWDTEAFF
TGTGCCAGCAGCTTGACAGGACGGTCCTTCTGGGACACTGAAGCTTTCTTT
>TRBV12-3/TRBV12-4|NA|TRBJ1-2|many
CASSPSRAYTNYGYTF
TGTGCCAGCAGTCCTTCTAGGGCCTACACCAACTATGGCTACACCTTC
>TRBV9|NA|TRBJ2-1|many
CASSVFPGNEQFF
TGTGCCAGCAGCGTATTTCCCGGCAATGAGCAGTTCTTC
>TRBV12-3/TRBV12-4|NA|TRBJ1-1|many
CASTIGGPEAFF
TGTGCCAGCACCATCGGGGGGCCTGAAGCTTTCTTT
>TRBV5-5|NA|TRBJ2-3|few
CASSLPDGSDTQYF
TGTGCCAGCAGCTTACCCGACGGGTCAGATACGCAGTATTTT
>TRBV29-1|TRBD1|TRBJ2-1|many
CSVLTGFGDEQFF
TGCAGCGTTCTGACAGGGTTTGGGGATGAGCAGTTCTTC
>TRBV3-1|NA|TRBJ2-1|many
CASSQVAGSNEQFF
TGTGCCAGCAGCCAAGTGGCAGGGAGCAATGAGCAGTTCTTC
>TRBV19|TRBD2|TRBJ2-2|many
CASLPSGGQGGTGELFF
TGTGCCAGCCTCCCTAGCGGGGGGCAAGGTGGGACCGGGGAGCTGTTTTTT
>TRBV30|NA|TRBJ1-2|NA
CAWNKGLDCGYTF
TGTGCCTGGAATAAGGGATTAGACTGTGGCTACACCTTC
>TRBV27|NA|TRBJ2-7|many
CASKETPKTHREQYF
TGTGCCAGCAAAGAGACCCCCAAAACACATAGGGAGCAGTACTTC
>TRBV5-1|TRBD1|TRBJ2-7|many
CASSPRDRGGYEQYF
TGCGCCAGCAGCCCCCGGGACAGGGGGGGCTACGAGCAGTACTTC
>TRBV7-2|TRBD1|TRBJ2-2|NA
CASSLQGALNTGELFF
TGTGCCAGCAGCTTACAGGGGGCCTTGAACACCGGGGAGCTGTTTTTT
>TRBV2|TRBD1|TRBJ1-3|NA
CASATGDSSQVEF
TGTGCCAGCGCGACCGGGGACAGCTCCCAGGTGGAATTT
>TRBV20-1|TRBD2|TRBJ2-3|many
CSARSSGDTDTQYF
TGCAGTGCTAGGTCGAGCGGGGACACAGATACGCAGTATTTT
>TRBV30|NA|TRBJ1-1|NA
CAWSNPSLGDTEAFF
TGTGCCTGGAGTAACCCGTCCTTGGGGGACACTGAAGCTTTCTTT
>TRBV7-2|TRBD2|TRBJ2-1|few
CASSLKGLAGGNEQFF
TGTGCCAGCAGCTTAAAAGGTCTAGCGGGGGGGAATGAGCAGTTCTTC
>TRBV7-2|NA|TRBJ1-5|once
CASSSTGTFAGQPQHF
TGTGCCAGCAGTTCCACCGGGACATTCGCAGGTCAGCCCCAGCATTTT
>TRBV4-2|NA|TRBJ1-1|NA
CASSPTRSGQMNTEAFF
TGTGCCAGCAGCCCTACCCGGAGTGGGCAGATGAACACTGAAGCTTTCTTT
>TRBV5-1|NA|TRBJ2-1|few
CASSLARQVQFF
TGCGCCAGCAGCCTGGCGAGACAGGTACAGTTCTTC
>TRBV2|NA|TRBJ2-2|few
CASSEGTNMPGELFF
TGTGCCAGCAGTGAGGGTACTAACATGCCCGGGGAGCTGTTTTTT
>TRBV30|NA|TRBJ2-6|NA
CAWMAGSGANVLTF
TGTGCCTGGATGGCGGGCTCTGGGGCCAACGTCCTGACTTTC
>TRBV20-1|TRBD2|TRBJ2-1|many
CSASGLAGPSYNEQFF
TGCAGTGCTAGCGGACTAGCGGGGCCCTCCTACAATGAGCAGTTCTTC
>TRBV4-1|TRBD1|TRBJ1-2|NA
CASSHSPGQGLYGYTF
TGCGCCAGCAGCCACAGCCCTGGACAGGGCCTCTATGGCTACACCTTC
>TRBV6-1|NA|TRBJ2-2|many
CASRPQGRTGELFF
TGTGCCAGCAGACCACAGGGGAGGACCGGGGAGCTGTTTTTT
>TRBV3-1|NA|TRBJ2-2|many
CASSQAEMELFF
TGTGCCAGCAGCCAAGCGGAGATGGAGCTGTTTTTT
>TRBV6-2/TRBV6-3|NA|TRBJ1-1|many
CASRDREDTEAFF
TGTGCCAGCAGGGATAGGGAGGACACTGAAGCTTTCTTT
>TRBV4-1|NA|TRBJ2-7|many
CASSLLVRVSYEQYF
TGCGCCAGCAGCCTCCTGGTCAGGGTCTCCTACGAGCAGTACTTC
>TRBV4-1|NA|TRBJ2-1|NA
CASSQEGGHPLRGEQFF
TGCGCCAGCAGCCAAGAAGGAGGACACCCACTTCGTGGTGAGCAGTTCTTC
>TRBV7-9|NA|TRBJ2-3|NA
CASSPRPHVTDTQYF
TGTGCCAGCAGCCCCCGCCCCCACGTCACAGATACGCAGTATTTT